These T cell receptor beta chains were read from a single sample in a study of STAT5B mutations in CD4+ large granular lymphocyte leukemia. TCRdb keeps only in-frame clones here, not all; method: immunoSEQ multiplex PCR. Of tens of thousands of clones listed, approximately 84% were seen once; the top ten hold about 0.35%. What was sequenced was CD4+ T cells from blood buffy coats. The receptor set was obtained from a human donor in good health. CDR3s leave out the opening cysteine and the closing phenylalanine or tryptophan. Fields, in order: V gene, CDR3 protein.

TRBV5-6 ASSPSRGKGYYGYT
TRBV27 ASSGSNQPQH
TRBV9 ASSADRGQGETQY
TRBV6-1 ASSETGGTGANVLT
TRBV27 ASSSSYRTGLSNQPQH
TRBV7-8 ASSLGQGSTEAF
TRBV6-1 ASSEARLAGRFTDTQY
TRBV5-4 ASSGQGLGAKNIQY
TRBV9 ASSVGTSGRADEQF
TRBV13 ASSRPAGSSYEQY
TRBV7-3 ASSYGLAGDTQY
TRBV7-3 ASSLGQGAGSPLH
TRBV14 ASSQGLRNYEQY
TRBV6-5 ASSWGIQETQY
TRBV5-1 ASSLERVNYGYT
TRBV11-1 ASSFSGSNTGELF
TRBV6-5 ASSTQETQY
TRBV28 ASSALRGRGEYEQY
TRBV18 ASSPDRLNTEAF
TRBV7-3 ASSLIGQTTGELF
TRBV19 ASSIQAVLSEKLF
TRBV29-1 SVGDTEAF
TRBV6-1 ASRVSMGNTEAF
TRBV7-8 ASSLDLGRGTEKLF
TRBV30 AWSVLLGGDQPQH
TRBV4-2 ASSQERASGTDTQY
TRBV6-5 ASSLRERRY
TRBV5-1 ASSSTGEKLF
TRBV18 ASSETGYSNQPQH
TRBV19 ASSIKNPGGEQF
TRBV5-4 ASNAGTLSYNEQF
TRBV10-3 ATSGSESTGELF
TRBV27 ASSFNNRESGYT
TRBV5-4 ASSSPSMTEWVETSYEQY
TRBV7-9 ASSPADRGPEKLF
TRBV30 AWSVRLNTEAF
TRBV2 ASSVRSSGTDTQY
TRBV9 ASSLSGTAGNTIY
TRBV10-2 ASSESDSVVYEQY
TRBV19 ASSIFGGDTEAF
TRBV10-3 AIRSGGDEKLF
TRBV5-6 ASSSSGQGNYGYT
TRBV5-4 ASSVGRGQETQY
TRBV5-6 ASSFLTSGGPATGELF
TRBV5-1 ASSGLNTDTQY
TRBV6-5 ASSFDGTGHPSPLH
TRBV5-1 ASSWGQGDNQPQH
TRBV4-2 ASSPEVRSDYGYT
TRBV5-1 ASTLAGGTGGEQF
TRBV7-9 ASSSDRVGGNTIY
TRBV7-6 ASSLLSGQGYSPLH
TRBV11-1 ASSFQTGANVLT
TRBV2 ASSEWGGRVTDTQY
TRBV9 ASSVLQGETQY
TRBV11-2 ASSLEGRVGGELF